This T cell receptor (beta chain) was sequenced during a study of regulatory T cells in long-lasting Graves disease (dated by TCRdb to about 2021). Some background on the complete study: Antithyroid drugs had been taken for less than 3 months by newly diagnosed Graves' disease patients. TCR sequencing covered roughly 13 persistent and approximately 20 newly diagnosed Graves' disease patients, around 33 samples in total. The study was conducted in China and was registered as a clinical trial. This study used TCR sequencing and RNA sequencing of peripheral blood to compare persistent Graves' disease patients against newly diagnosed Graves' disease patients.

The receptor library was made with multiplex PCR. Sequencing used an Illumina HiSeq 4000. To build TCR beta libraries, CDR3 regions were amplified by Arm-PCR using iRepertoire HTBI primers. PCR products were gel purified before sequencing. Regarding the original processing steps: A total of 62 TRBV and 14 TRBJ segments were identified across samples and were used for gene usage analysis of CDR3 amino acid clonotypes. Filtered high-quality paired reads were merged into contigs using COPE and FqMerger. Contigs were aligned with BLAST to IMGT TRBV, TRBD and TRBJ reference genes, and CDR3 was defined per IMGT. Any clonotype with a frequency above 0.1% was counted as a highly expanded clone. Repertoire diversity was measured by Shannon entropy, and V-J evenness by the Gini coefficient. A clonotype was considered public if more than one individual shared it. TCRdb took the public reads, trimmed them with fastp at Q25, ran MiXCR for clone calling and kept in-frame beta chains. Each CDR3 protein gets just one entry, which takes the most common genes and DNA from the rows behind it. Clone size and V and J calls follow TCRdb, not the original study. In this sample the table shows about 400,000 distinct CDR3 sequences, about 15% of which occur a single time. The ten largest clonotypes hold approximately 7.8% of the sample.

What the study reported, not specific to this receptor: Persistent patients shared more public clonotypes among themselves (around 2,700) than newly diagnosed patients did (nearly 1,000). Only peripheral blood was studied, because thyroid tissue, the primary lesion, was inaccessible. Persistent Graves' disease patients showed lower TCR Shannon entropy and fewer highly expanded clones than newly diagnosed patients, suggesting clonal expansion. Sequencing and analysis were restricted to the TCR beta chain. The authors noted that the small sample size was a limitation that may lower accuracy. TRBV28, TRBJ1-2 and TRBJ2-5 were preferentially used in persistent disease, while TRBV20-1 and TRBJ2-1 were favored in newly diagnosed disease.

V is pared back by 7 bases and J by 7 bases, with 17 bases lying between the germline termini. There are 15 amino acids in the CDR3, from cysteine to phenylalanine inclusive. The kept DNA is CDR3 alone, 45 bases in frame from the first base. CDR1 is given as MDHEN and CDR2 as SYDVKM, both from the germline V gene. This clonotype has a count of ten or more. There is no known antigen for this receptor. The input lacks base qualities; no much larger clone sits a single base away. What this sample's time point label stands for: newly diagnosed GD, antithyroid drugs for less than 3 months. For both TCR sequencing and RNA sequencing, RNA was extracted from PBMCs in TRIzol. The diagnosis of Graves' disease was made according to American Thyroid Association guidelines. The patients came from an endocrinology department in Xi'an, China. Each patient gave 8.5 to 9.5 milliliters of peripheral blood, collected in an EDTA anticoagulant tube. Ficoll Paque Plus density gradient separation was used to isolate PBMCs, and no additional T cell sorting was done. RNA quality was checked with an Agilent 2100 Bioanalyzer and agarose gel, and concentration with a NanoDrop 2000.

This sample was also put to use in a study of T cells in Graves' hyperthyroidism and ophthalmopathy. As the second publication notes: Stable Graves' hyperthyroidism was defined as no progression to ophthalmopathy during 18 months of follow-up. Hyperthyroidism patients were newly diagnosed, with disease duration under 2 months, and aged 18 to 65 years. Any patient with an uncontrolled infection, another autoimmune disease, pregnancy or lactation was excluded. Clinical symptoms, serum thyroxine and TRAb, thyroid ultrasound, and orbital computed tomography formed the basis for the diagnoses. The first round of RT-PCR for the TCR CDR3 was performed with the HTBI primer set and the Qiagen OneStep RT-PCR kit. Most expanded thyroid clonotypes (frequency above 0.001) were also found in blood, which suggests that blood repertoires may mirror thyroid immune responses. Ophthalmopathy was separated from stable hyperthyroidism by a 13 V-J signature model, with roughly 88% sensitivity and 81% to 82% specificity obtained in cross-validation and 80%/75% obtained in testing. During validation, the model predicted progression to ophthalmopathy a median of around six months ahead of onset, with around 70% sensitivity and around 73% specificity. To identify TCR V-J signatures that set the groups apart, the researchers used a discovery cohort of 100 patients, made up of under 50 with Graves' ophthalmopathy and some 58 with stable Graves' hyperthyroidism. Prospective prediction of ophthalmopathy was tested in an independent validation cohort of some 19 hyperthyroidism patients and some 17 patients who later progressed to ophthalmopathy. The roughly 91 discovery patients were randomly divided into training and test sets at a 7:3 ratio. In addition, the study compared T-cell repertoires in thyroid tissue and in blood from roughly 6 Graves' hyperthyroidism patients. After blood sampling, hyperthyroidism patients were treated with methimazole at a starting dose of 30 mg daily, and ophthalmopathy patients were treated with high-dose intravenous methylprednisolone. The libraries were constructed in a second round of multiplex PCR and then size-selected and purified. Paired-end sequencing of the libraries was performed with 100 bp reads on an Illumina HiSeq2000. SOAPnuke was used to process the raw data, with reads discarded if the reads contained adapters or uncalled bases, had a mean Phred below 15, or lacked an exact constant-primer or identifier match. COPE v1.2.5 was used to merge the high-quality paired reads, and each unique nucleotide sequence was defined as a clonotype. MiTCR v1.1 was used to align the clonotypes against IMGT TRBV, TRBD and TRBJ reference segments. Analysis was restricted to V-J combinations with a frequency above 0.0001, which covered just over 98% of repertoires. The TCS score was defined as F50 (clonal expansion) divided by E x V (chaos), with BLOSUM62-based TCRdist calculated between CDR3 peptides within each V-J. Welch's t-statistics and random forest reduced just over 500 V-J features to 10 to 15, which were used in a naive Bayes classifier (R e1071). No statistical method was used to set the sample size in advance, and investigators knew the group allocation. TCR Vbeta CDR3 sequencing of 130 to 150 peripheral blood samples (43 ophthalmopathy, about 74 hyperthyroidism and roughly 17 progressor patients) is reported in the paper.

This chain is built from TRBV28 and TRBJ1-6, with TRBD1 perhaps the D gene, on 6 matching bases. The receptor comes from a middle-aged woman with Graves disease. Donor details come from another sample of the same person, matched by shared clones. The sample consisted of peripheral blood mononuclear cells (PBMCs), taken at new diagnosis, from a patient treated with antithyroid drugs. The CDR3 here reads CASTLEGTTNSPLHF. The nucleotide sequence reads as follows: TGTGCCAGCACCTTGGAGGGGACAACCAATTCACCCCTCCACTTT.